The 14 T cell receptor beta chains listed next were all sequenced from one sample in a study of blood T cell repertoires in COVID-19. The repertoire was sequenced with immunoSEQ multiplex PCR; TCRdb's copy has only in-frame clones and lacks some. The sample shows over 250,000 clones, 75% to 85% of them seen only once. The sample consisted of peripheral blood. These receptors all come from a man aged 50-60 years with active or convalescent COVID-19.

The genes are TRBV6-5 and TRBJ1-6; possibly TRBD1 for D (6 bases). Germline CDR1 MNHEY, CDR2 SVGAGI. Trimming removed 8 bases at V and 6 bases at J, with 11 bases between. The CDR3 is made up of 13 amino acids. The CDR3 sequence is CASWTDFNSPLHF. As DNA, the CDR3 is TGTGCCAGCTGGACAGACTTTAATTCACCCCTCCACTTT.

V gene TRBV5-1 combines with J gene TRBJ2-7, with D hard to call. The CDR3 consists of 15 residues. V dropped 0 bases and J dropped 2 bases, with 12 bases sitting between them. CDR1 and CDR2 from the germline V gene are SGHRS and YFSETQ. The CDR3 nucleotides read TGCGCCAGCAGCTTGGTGCTAGGCAAGACCTACGAGCAGTACTTC. Residues: CASSLVLGKTYEQYF. The full variable domain, in which reference TRBV5-1 and TRBJ2-7 provide the parts outside the CDR3, is KAGVTQTPRYLIKTRGQQVTLSCSPISGHRSVSWYQQTPGQGLQFLFEYFSETQRNKGNFPGRFSGRQFSNSRSEMNVSTLELGDSALYLCASSLVLGKTYEQYFGPGTRLTVT.

The genes are TRBV4-2 and TRBJ2-1; maybe TRBD2 (6 bases). Germline CDR1 LGHNA, CDR2 YNFKEQ. The CDR3 length is 15 residues. V was cut by 1 base and J by 2 bases, with 9 bases left in between. For the CDR3, the DNA is TGTGCCAGCAGCCAAGCCACGGGAGCCTACAATGAGCAGTTCTTC. Its translation is CASSQATGAYNEQFF.

This clone was observed a single time. The chain links TRBV27 to TRBJ1-5, with TRBD1 identical over 7 bases. Germline V gives CDR1 MNHEY, CDR2 SMNVEV (reference sequence). The CDR3 contains 15 residues. Trimming cost V 6 bases and J 4 bases; bases outside gene matches: 9. The CDR3 spells CASRPTTGKNQPQHF. The CDR3 DNA reads as TGTGCCAGCAGGCCTACGACAGGGAAAAATCAGCCCCAGCATTTT.

The chain links TRBV5-1 to TRBJ2-1; the match to TRBD2 covers 12 bases. Germline trimming cut 2 bases from V and 9 bases from J; bases unmatched to any gene: 3. The CDR3 length is 14 residues. Germline V CDR1 and CDR2: SGHRS, YFSETQ. Written as DNA, the CDR3 is TGCGCCAGCAGCTTCGGACTAGCGGGATTTGAGCAGTTCTTC. Its translation is CASSFGLAGFEQFF.

This rearrangement joins TRBV19 to TRBJ2-7; 7 positions agree with TRBD2. CDR1 and CDR2 from the germline V gene are LNHDA and SQIVND (reference sequence). The junction had 9 bases not matched to a gene; V was cut back by 4 bases and J by 3 bases. The CDR3 consists of 15 residues. CDR3: CASSTPGLVGYEQYF. For the CDR3, the DNA is TGTGCCAGTAGTACTCCCGGACTAGTTGGCTACGAGCAGTACTTC.

This clone has just a few counts. The chain carries TRBV27 and TRBJ1-1, with 8 bases matching TRBD1. Per the germline V gene, CDR1 is MNHEY and CDR2 is SMNVEV (reference sequence). CDR3 size: 14 residues. V lost 8 bases and J lost 4; bases outside the gene matches: 9. The CDR3 here is CASFPGTGGTEAFF. CDR3 nucleotide sequence: TGTGCCAGCTTCCCCGGGACAGGCGGCACTGAAGCTTTCTTT.

Only one count was recorded for this clone. The V gene is TRBV5-1, the J gene TRBJ2-5, with 7 bases lining up with TRBD2. There are 13 residues in the CDR3. V was clipped by 4 bases and J by 4 bases; unmatched bases: 4. CDR1 and CDR2 (germline): SGHRS, YFSETQ. CDR3 in amino acids: CASSQVAGETQYF. Here the CDR3 DNA reads TGCGCCAGCAGCCAGGTAGCGGGAGAGACCCAGTACTTC.

V gene TRBV5-4 combines with J gene TRBJ2-3; D remains unclear. Trimming took 4 bases from V and 6 from J, leaving 15 bases between them. The germline V gene has CDR1 SGHNT and CDR2 YYREEE (reference sequence). The length of the CDR3 is 14 residues. The CDR3 DNA reads as TGTGCCAGCAGCGTCCGAGCTCCTCCTGATACGCAGTATTTT. It specifies CASSVRAPPDTQYF.

The chain employs TRBV5-1 and TRBJ2-5; 8 positions match TRBD1. The ends lost 5 bases at V and 4 bases at J; junction bases unmatched: 4. CDR1 and CDR2 from the germline V gene are SGHRS and YFSETQ. The CDR3 runs 13 residues. The CDR3 nucleotides read TGCGCCAGCAGGGCTGGACAGGGAGAGACCCAGTACTTC. Its protein is CASRAGQGETQYF.

The chain employs TRBV19 and TRBJ2-3; 7 positions match TRBD2. Germline V gives CDR1 LNHDA, CDR2 SQIVND (reference sequence). The CDR3 runs 18 residues. The junction had 13 bases not matched to a gene; V was cut back by 3 bases and J by 1 base. CDR3 region: CASSIRWGGSGGTDTQYF. For the CDR3, the DNA is TGTGCCAGTAGTATCCGGTGGGGAGGGAGCGGCGGCACAGATACGCAGTATTTT.

A word on this clone: A much larger clone differs from this one at a single base, so this may be a read error. The chain uses TRBV13 and TRBJ1-1; D unresolved. Germline loops: CDR1 PRHDT, CDR2 FYEKMQ (reference sequence). This CDR3 contains 11 residues. V was shortened by 5 bases and J by 1 base, with 2 bases between the two germline ends. The CDR3 coding sequence is TGTGCCAGCAGCCGGAACACTGAAGCTTTCTTT. Protein product: CASSRNTEAFF.

The V and J genes are TRBV29-1 and TRBJ1-2, with 8 bases matching TRBD1. V lost 6 bases to trimming and J lost 0 bases; unmatched junction nucleotides: 3. The CDR3 is 13 amino acids. Germline V gives CDR1 SQVTM, CDR2 ANQGSEA. The CDR3 DNA reads TGCAGCGTGACAGGGGAAGCTAACTATGGCTACACCTTC. This sequence encodes CSVTGEANYGYTF.

The chain recombines TRBV3-1 (or the pseudogene TRBV3-2) with TRBJ2-5, with D possibly TRBD2 on 6 matching bases. The length of the CDR3 is 16 residues. Germline V gene lookup returns CDR1 LGHDT and CDR2 YNNKEL (reference sequence). Trimming took off 1 base at V and 5 bases at J, with 17 bases between the two ends. The CDR3 coding sequence is TGTGCCAGCAGCCAAGGGTCCCGGAGGGCGGGGGAGACCCAGTACTTC. This gives the protein CASSQGSRRAGETQYF.